The text below deals with one T cell receptor (beta chain). The antigen is not known. The source of the sample is a study of long-term antiretroviral therapy in people with HIV. Study results and limitations: ART was followed by higher diversity that remained below transplant donor controls. Spans of CDR3 length were tighter for HIV repertoires than for controls.

The immunoSEQ assay was v3.0, run at survey level. Sequencing used immunoSEQ multiplex PCR; TCRdb keeps in-frame clones, though not all of them. The sample lists some 33,000 clones, over 75% occurring once. The cryopreserved samples used held about 0.85-11 million PBMC prior to extraction of DNA. This receptor was taken from a man aged 18 to 30 with HIV. The starting material was unsorted PBMCs, obtained 0.6 years after starting antiretroviral therapy.

CDR3 sequence (DNA): TGTGCCAGCAGCGTACAGCCAGGGGGCGAAAAATTATCCGGTGAGCAGTTCTTC. Translation: CASSVQPGGEKLSGEQFF. This rearrangement joins TRBV9 to TRBJ2-1; 8 positions agree with TRBD1. J was trimmed by 9 bases and V by 1 base; bases with no gene match: 18. Germline V CDR1 and CDR2: SGDLS, YYNGEE. The CDR3 is 18 amino acids.